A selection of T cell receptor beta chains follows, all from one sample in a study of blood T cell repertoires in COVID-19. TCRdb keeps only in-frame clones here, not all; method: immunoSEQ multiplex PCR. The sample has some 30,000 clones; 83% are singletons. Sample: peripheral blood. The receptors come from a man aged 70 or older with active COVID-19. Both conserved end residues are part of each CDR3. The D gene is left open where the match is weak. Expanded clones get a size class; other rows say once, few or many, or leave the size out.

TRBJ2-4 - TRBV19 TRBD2 TGTGCCAGTATGGCTAGCGGGAGGGCCCGTGACATTCAGTACTTC CASMASGRARDIQYF
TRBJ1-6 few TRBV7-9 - TGTGCCAGCAGCTCGGGGGTGGGTGATAATTCACCCCTCCACTTT CASSSGVGDNSPLHF
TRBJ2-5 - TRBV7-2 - TGTGCCAGCAGCTTAGCTGTGACGGAGGAGACCCAGTACTTC CASSLAVTEETQYF
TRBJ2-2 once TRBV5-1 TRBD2 TGCGCCACCCGACTAGCGGGAGGGATTAACACCGGGGAGCTGTTTTTT CATRLAGGINTGELFF
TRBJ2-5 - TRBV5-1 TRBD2 TGCGCCAGCGATCGACTAGCGGGAGCCCAAGAGACCCAGTACTTC CASDRLAGAQETQYF
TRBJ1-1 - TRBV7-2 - TGTGCCAGCAGCTTAGAAGTGACAGTGAACACTGAAGCTTTCTTT CASSLEVTVNTEAFF
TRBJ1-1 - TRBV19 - TGTGCCAGTAGTAACGGGGGGCGTAGAACTGAAGCTTTCTTT CASSNGGRRTEAFF
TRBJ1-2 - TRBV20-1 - TGCAGTGCAAGGGAGAGGGCGGGCTACACCTTC CSARERAGYTF
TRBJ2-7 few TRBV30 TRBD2 TGTGCCTGGAGTTTGACTAGCGGGTGGGACGAGCAGTACTTC CAWSLTSGWDEQYF
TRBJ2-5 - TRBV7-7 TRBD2 TGTGCTAGCAGCTTAGGAAGAGCTAGCGGGACTCTCCAAGAGACCCAGTACTTC CASSLGRASGTLQETQYF
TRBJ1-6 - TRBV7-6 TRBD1 TGTGCCAGCAGCCAAATGACAGGGTTAAATTCACCCCTCCACTTT CASSQMTGLNSPLHF
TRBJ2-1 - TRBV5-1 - TGCGCCAGCAGCTTGGCCGCTTCAGGCTACAATGAGCAGTTCTTC CASSLAASGYNEQFF
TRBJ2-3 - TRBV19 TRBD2 TGTGCCAGTAGTATATCGGGACTAGCGAGCGATACGCAGTATTTT CASSISGLASDTQYF
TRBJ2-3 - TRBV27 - TGTGCCAGCGCGCCGGGACAACCTAGCACAGATACGCAGTATTTT CASAPGQPSTDTQYF
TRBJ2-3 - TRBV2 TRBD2 TGTGCCAGCGCCCTAGCGGGGCCCACAGATACGCAGTATTTT CASALAGPTDTQYF
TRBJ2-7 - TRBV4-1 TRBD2 TGCGCCAGCAGCCAAGCTGGAGTAGCGGGCTACGAGCAGTACTTC CASSQAGVAGYEQYF
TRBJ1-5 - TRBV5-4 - TGTGCCAGCAGCTTGGTTCCAGGGGAGCAGCCCCAGCATTTT CASSLVPGEQPQHF
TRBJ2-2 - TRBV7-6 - TGTGCCAGCAGCAAGACAGGTTTCAACACCGGGGAGCTGTTTTTT CASSKTGFNTGELFF
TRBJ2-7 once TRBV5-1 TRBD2 TGCGCCAGCAGCCTATTGTACTCTCGGGGAGGGCCCTCCTACGAGCAGTACTTC CASSLLYSRGGPSYEQYF
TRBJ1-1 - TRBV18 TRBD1 TGTGCCAGCTCACCAACTACAGGGGGGGTGAACACTGAAGCTTTCTTT CASSPTTGGVNTEAFF
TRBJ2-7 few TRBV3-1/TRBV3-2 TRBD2 TGTGCCAGCAGCCAGTCGGTACCCGGGAGGAACTACGAGCAGTACTTC CASSQSVPGRNYEQYF
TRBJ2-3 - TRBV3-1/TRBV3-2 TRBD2 TGTGCCAGCAGCCAAAGAGAGGCTAGCGGGAGAGGGGCGCAGTATTTT CASSQREASGRGAQYF
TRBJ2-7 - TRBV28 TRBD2 TGTGCCAGCAGCACCGGGACTAGCGGGACCTACGAGCAGTACTTC CASSTGTSGTYEQYF
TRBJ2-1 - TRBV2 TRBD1 TGTGCCAGCACCCGGGACAGGGGTTCCTACAATGAGCAGTTCTTC CASTRDRGSYNEQFF
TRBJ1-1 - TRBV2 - TGTGCCAGCAGTGAGGATGCCTCGAGGACTGAAGCTTTCTTT CASSEDASRTEAFF
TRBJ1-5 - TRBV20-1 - TGCAGTGCTAGTAGTCAGGTTCAGCCCCAGCATTTT CSASSQVQPQHF
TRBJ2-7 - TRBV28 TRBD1 TGTGCCAGCACCCAAACACAGGGGGCCTACGAGCAGTACTTC CASTQTQGAYEQYF
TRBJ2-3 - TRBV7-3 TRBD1 TGTGCCAGCAGCTTAAGTGGCAGGGGGATAGATACGCAGTATTTT CASSLSGRGIDTQYF
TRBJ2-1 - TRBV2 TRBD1 TGTGCCAGCACGAGGGACAGGGATGAGCAGTTCTTC CASTRDRDEQFF
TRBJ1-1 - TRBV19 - TGTGCCAGTACCAAGACAGGGAACACTGAAGCTTTCTTT CASTKTGNTEAFF
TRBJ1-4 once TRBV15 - TGTGCCACCAGCAGAGCGGGTGTCTCGAACGAAAAACTGTTTTTT CATSRAGVSNEKLFF
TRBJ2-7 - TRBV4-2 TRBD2 TGTGCCAGCAGCCAAGATCGGACTAGCGGGAGCGGGGAGCAGTACTTC CASSQDRTSGSGEQYF
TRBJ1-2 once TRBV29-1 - TGCAGCGTTGAGCGGGACGGGAACTATGGCTACACCTTC CSVERDGNYGYTF
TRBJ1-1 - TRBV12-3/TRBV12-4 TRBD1 TGTGCCAGCACTGGGACAGGGGGGACTGAAGCTTTCTTT CASTGTGGTEAFF
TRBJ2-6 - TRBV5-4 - TGTGCCAGCAGCTTGGGACAGGTCCCCTCTGGGGCCAACGTCCTGACTTTC CASSLGQVPSGANVLTF
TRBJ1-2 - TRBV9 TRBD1 TGTGCCAGCAGCGAGCGGACAGGGGGCTCGGTCTATGGCTACACCTTC CASSERTGGSVYGYTF
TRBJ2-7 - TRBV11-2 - TGTGCCAGCAGCTTATTTGGCAGAGGAACCTACGAGCAGTACTTC CASSLFGRGTYEQYF
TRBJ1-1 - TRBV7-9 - TGTGCCAGCAGCTTAGAAGCGAACACTGAAGCTTTCTTT CASSLEANTEAFF
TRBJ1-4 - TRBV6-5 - TGTGCCAGCAGTTACTCGCTAATGGCTAATGAAAAACTGTTTTTT CASSYSLMANEKLFF
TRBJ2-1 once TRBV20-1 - TGCAGTGCTACCAGGGTAGATGAGCAGTTCTTC CSATRVDEQFF